The rows below give T cell receptor beta chains drawn from one sample of a study of T cells after yellow fever vaccination. Via MiXCR, TCRdb re-called the 5' RACE reads, giving one row per CDR3 protein. The sample records about 340,000 distinct CDR3 sequences, 4% being singletons. The material sequenced was PBMCs, taken 5 days after the yellow fever booster vaccination. These receptors all stem from a man aged 18 to 30 who received the YFV17D yellow fever vaccine. The CDR3 runs from the conserved cysteine through the conserved F or W. The D gene is left open where the match is weak. Some rows have no size entry. The others give once, few or many, or a class for an expanded clone.

>-|20|TRBD1|TRBV5-1|TRBJ2-4
CASSLAEGGIGFTAKNIQYF
TGCGCCAGCAGCTTGGCCGAAGGGGGCATTGGGTTTACGGCCAAAAACATTCAGTACTTC
>many|16|TRBD2|TRBV7-2|TRBJ2-3
CASSLGGSGEWDTQYF
TGTGCCAGCAGCTTAGGAGGTAGCGGGGAATGGGATACGCAGTATTTT
>many|14|-|TRBV5-6|TRBJ2-1
CASSLWGGPVEQFF
TGTGCCAGCAGCTTGTGGGGGGGGCCGGTTGAGCAGTTCTTC
>many|16|-|TRBV4-1|TRBJ2-2
CASSQESQGYTGELFF
TGCGCCAGCAGCCAAGAGAGTCAGGGCTACACCGGGGAGCTGTTTTTT
>few|13|-|TRBV29-1|TRBJ1-2
CSVDPTDLHGYTF
TGCAGCGTTGACCCGACAGACCTTCATGGCTACACCTTC
>-|17|-|TRBV6-5|TRBJ2-6
CASSYSTRGTGANVMTF
TGTGCCAGCAGTTACTCGACAAGGGGAACCGGGGCCAACGTCATGACTTTC
>many|15|TRBD2|TRBV5-1|TRBJ2-1
CASSAGGTSGGAGFF
TGCGCCAGCAGCGCGGGGGGGACTAGCGGGGGCGCCGGGTTCTTC
>many|14|-|TRBV20-1|TRBJ2-5
CSAYRQGRAETQYF
TGCAGTGCATACCGACAGGGGAGGGCGGAGACCCAGTACTTC
>-|10|-|TRBV20-1|TRBJ2-5
CSTGRETQYF
TGCAGTACAGGGCGAGAGACCCAGTACTTC
>-|17|-|TRBV7-3|TRBJ2-1
CASSPRGSSEGFNEQFF
TGTGCCAGCAGCCCCAGGGGTAGTTCGGAGGGTTTCAATGAGCAGTTCTTC
>-|15|TRBD1|TRBV7-2|TRBJ1-6
CASSQRTGGDSPLHF
TGTGCCAGCAGCCAAAGGACAGGGGGAGATTCACCCCTCCACTTT
>many|17|TRBD2|TRBV12-3/TRBV12-4|TRBJ2-1
CASRPASGGHSYNEQFF
TGTGCCAGCAGACCCGCTAGCGGGGGCCATTCCTACAATGAGCAGTTCTTC
>-|15|TRBD1|TRBV7-2|TRBJ1-3
CASSGGQGTGNTIYF
TGTGCCAGCAGCGGGGGACAGGGGACTGGAAACACCATATATTTT
>many|14|-|TRBV6-5|TRBJ1-2
CASSYQRGHYGYTF
TGTGCCAGCAGTTACCAGCGGGGGCACTATGGCTACACCTTC
>-|14|-|TRBV7-2|TRBJ2-3
CASKKGGAADTQYF
TGTGCCAGCAAAAAAGGGGGGGCCGCAGATACGCAGTATTTT